The 9 T cell receptor beta chains given below trace back to one sample, sequenced in a study of somatic mutations in cytotoxic T cells in rheumatoid arthritis. TCRdb's table, derived via immunoSEQ multiplex PCR, lists solely in-frame clones and lacks some. The sample yields 20,000 to 25,000 clones, 65% to 85% seen once. Sequenced material: CD8+ T cells sorted from blood. These receptors were collected from an adult with rheumatoid arthritis.

Points on this clone: One junction end disagrees with the germline gene, perhaps due to a read error. The chain links TRBV27 to TRBJ1-3; D gene ambiguous. Germline V gene sequence: CDR1 MNHEY, CDR2 SMNVEV (reference sequence). The CDR3 runs to 16 residues. The chain's CDR3 is CASSLYLPETGNTIYF. The CDR3 coding sequence is TGTGCCAGCAGTTTATATCTCCCCGAAACTGGGAACACCATATATTTT.

A single count supports this clone. The chain uses TRBV4-1 and TRBJ2-1; unclear D gene. Trimming took off 1 base at V and 5 bases at J, with 9 bases between the two ends. Germline V gene lookup returns CDR1 MGHRA and CDR2 YSYEKL. The CDR3 is 14 residues long. As DNA, the CDR3 is TGCGCCAGCAGCCAAGTTGACACCAACAATGAGCAGTTCTTC. It specifies CASSQVDTNNEQFF.

The genes are TRBV4-3 and TRBJ1-3, with 9 positions matching TRBD1. This CDR3 has 15 amino acids. The V gene's germline CDR1 is LGHNA and CDR2 YSLEER. V shed 5 bases and J 4 bases; nucleotides not matched to a gene: 6. The CDR3 sequence: CASSSRQGGGNTIYF. Written as DNA, the CDR3 is TGCGCCAGCAGCTCCCGACAGGGGGGCGGAAACACCATATATTTT.

The CDR3: CASSLTRNYEQYF. In DNA form, the CDR3 reads TGTGCCAGCAGCTTGACTAGGAACTACGAGCAGTACTTC. V is TRBV11-2 and J is TRBJ2-7, with a tentative D call TRBD2 (6 bases). Germline loops: CDR1 SGHAT, CDR2 FQNNGV. V was cut by 3 bases and J by 3 bases, with 9 bases left in between. This CDR3 has 13 amino acids.

The gene calls are TRBV5-1 and TRBJ2-5; weak D call: TRBD2 (5 bases). Germline CDR1 is SGHRS and CDR2 is YFSETQ. The CDR3 extends over 13 amino acids. Trimming shortened V by 7 bases and J by 2 bases, and 12 bases separated the two germline ends. This CDR3 is CASHGRGQETQYF. CDR3 nucleotide sequence: TGCGCCAGCCACGGACGGGGTCAAGAGACCCAGTACTTC.

The J gene is TRBJ1-2, the V gene TRBV7-9; D remains unclear. CDR3 length: 15 residues. The V gene's germline CDR1 is SEHNR and CDR2 FQNEAQ (reference sequence). Trimming left V 1 base short and J 3 bases short, with 12 bases between. The CDR3 protein is CASSLGSGVDYGYTF. The CDR3 DNA reads as TGTGCCAGCAGCTTAGGGTCGGGAGTGGACTATGGCTACACCTTC.

The rearrangement uses TRBV25-1 and TRBJ1-3; D perhaps matches TRBD1 (6 bases). Germline V CDR1 and CDR2: MGHDK, SYGVNS. CDR3 length: 15 residues. Deletions cut 6 bases from V and 2 bases from J, with 14 bases between. The CDR3 DNA is TGTGCCAGCAGCCTATACAGGGAAACTGGAAACACCATATATTTT. This encodes CASSLYRETGNTIYF.

Turning to this clone: The identical CDR3 is also encoded by other nucleotide sequences in the sample. The J gene is TRBJ1-5, the V gene TRBV9, with a tentative D call TRBD1 (5 bases). The CDR3 covers 15 residues. Germline CDR1 is SGDLS and CDR2 is YYNGEE. Trimming left V 0 bases short and J 0 bases short, with 7 bases between. CDR3 residues: CASSVDGGSNQPQHF. The CDR3 nucleotides read TGTGCCAGCAGCGTAGACGGGGGTAGCAATCAGCCCCAGCATTTT.

The chain employs TRBV9 and TRBJ2-1; 8 nucleotides match TRBD2. J lost 4 bases, V lost 5 bases, and 8 bases had no gene match. Per the germline V gene, CDR1 is SGDLS and CDR2 is YYNGEE. The CDR3 spans 15 residues. CDR3 protein: CASSPIAGRYNEQFF. The CDR3 region has the DNA TGTGCCAGCAGTCCAATAGCGGGAAGGTACAATGAGCAGTTCTTC. The variable domain in full, completed from reference TRBV9 and TRBJ2-1, reads DSGVTQTPKHLITATGQRVTLRCSPRSGDLSVYWYQQSLDQGLQFLIQYYNGEERAKGNILERFSAQQFPDLHSELNLSSLELGDSALYFCASSPIAGRYNEQFFGPGTRLTVL.